The 21 T cell receptor beta chains in this list originate from one sample, sequenced in a study of OX40 agonist ivuxolimab in advanced cancers. Library creation used the immunoSEQ multiplex PCR assay. TCRdb retrieved this table from immuneACCESS and kept in-frame rearrangements only. Not all clones are present; in checked studies, unresolved V genes account for under half, and no reason is known for the remainder. The table for this sample lists tens of thousands of clones; 85% to 90% of them were counted only once. Approximately 1.3% of the sample is in the top ten clones. The starting material was CD4+ or CD8+ T cells sorted from blood, obtained in a trial of the OX40 agonist ivuxolimab. Receptor source: an adult with an advanced solid tumor such as melanoma, head and neck, liver or kidney cancer.

The genes are TRBV19 and TRBJ2-2, with 8 bases that match TRBD1. The CDR3 consists of 14 residues. The V and J ends lost 3 bases and 5 bases, in that order; junction bases with no gene match: 2. Germline CDR1 is LNHDA and CDR2 is SQIVND (reference sequence). CDR3 protein: CASSIQGATGELFF. Written as DNA, the CDR3 is TGTGCCAGTAGTATCCAGGGGGCGACCGGGGAGCTGTTTTTT. The whole variable domain, remainder taken from reference TRBV19 and TRBJ2-2, is DGGITQSPKYLFRKEGQNVTLSCEQNLNHDAMYWYRQDPGQGLRLIYYSQIVNDFQKGDIAEGYSVSREKKESFPLTVTSAQKNPTAFYLCASSIQGATGELFFGEGSRLTVL.

This CDR3 is CASSYVPGTETQYF. For the CDR3, the DNA is TGTGCCAGCAGTTACGTCCCGGGAACAGAGACCCAGTACTTC. The V gene is TRBV6-5, the J gene TRBJ2-5; weak D call: TRBD2 (5 bases). The ends were cut back, 2 bases at V and 4 bases at J, with 11 bases in the middle. CDR3 size: 14 residues. Germline loops: CDR1 MNHEY, CDR2 SVGAGI.

A note on this clone: Other nucleotide sequences in the sample specify the same CDR3. This chain joins TRBV5-1 and TRBJ1-1, with 7 bases fitting TRBD1. The germline gives CDR1 SGHRS, CDR2 YFSETQ. V gave up 0 bases and J gave up 1 base; unmatched junction bases: 0. This CDR3 is built from 14 residues. As DNA, the CDR3 is TGCGCCAGCAGCTTGGAGGGGGCGAACACTGAAGCTTTCTTT. This codes for CASSLEGANTEAFF.

The gene calls are TRBV5-1 and TRBJ2-5; maybe TRBD1 (5 bases). The germline V and J ends were trimmed by 0 bases and 4 bases, with 10 bases remaining between them. This CDR3 is 14 amino acids long. Germline-derived CDR1 and CDR2 are SGHRS and YFSETQ. DNA of the CDR3: TGCGCCAGCAGCTTGGCTGGCAGGGTAGAGACCCAGTACTTC. Amino acid sequence: CASSLAGRVETQYF.

V is TRBV11-2 and J is TRBJ2-5; TRBD2 agrees at 9 bases. The CDR3 runs to 16 residues. Germline V lookup: CDR1 SGHAT, CDR2 FQNNGV. V lost 1 base and J lost 2; bases outside the gene matches: 5. Written as DNA, the CDR3 is TGTGCCAGCAGCTTAGGTCTAGCGGGGAGGCAAGAGACCCAGTACTTC. It specifies CASSLGLAGRQETQYF.

V usage is TRBV2 and J usage is TRBJ1-4, with no clear D. Trimming removed 6 bases at V and 10 bases at J, with 21 bases between. The CDR3 contains 15 residues. CDR1 and CDR2 from the germline V gene are SNHLY and FYNNEI. This CDR3 reads CASRPEAAPTLKLFF. Written as DNA, the CDR3 is TGTGCCAGCAGACCCGAGGCAGCCCCAACACTAAAACTGTTTTTT.

The chain joins TRBV2 to TRBJ2-5, with D maybe TRBD1 (5 bases). CDR1 and CDR2 (germline): SNHLY, FYNNEI. CDR3 length: 15 amino acids. Deletions cut 8 bases from V and 5 bases from J, with 21 bases between. The CDR3 DNA reads as TGTGCCAGCTCAAAAAGGGGATCAGGCCGGGAGACCCAGTACTTC. This sequence encodes CASSKRGSGRETQYF.

The gene calls are TRBV6-5 and TRBJ1-1; unclear D gene. From germline, CDR1 is MNHEY and CDR2 SVGAGI. Trimming removed 6 bases at V and 5 bases at J, with 13 bases between. The CDR3 extends over 13 amino acids. This CDR3 reads CASSHTTKTEAFF. The CDR3 DNA reads TGTGCCAGCAGCCATACTACGAAAACTGAAGCTTTCTTT.

CDR3 amino acids: CASTLNVQGANTGELFF. The DNA for the CDR3 is TGTGCCAGCACCCTAAACGTACAGGGGGCGAACACCGGGGAGCTGTTTTTT. The gene calls are TRBV11-2 and TRBJ2-2; 8 bases align to TRBD1. The CDR3 consists of 17 residues. Per the germline V gene, CDR1 is SGHAT and CDR2 is FQNNGV. V dropped 7 bases and J dropped 0; count of bases not matched to a gene: 10.

This clone was seen just once. The J gene is TRBJ1-1, the V gene TRBV7-9; D call uncertain. V dropped 5 bases and J dropped 6 bases, with 10 bases sitting between them. The CDR3 consists of 12 residues. CDR1 and CDR2 (germline): SEHNR, FQNEAQ (reference sequence). CDR3 nucleotide sequence: TGTGCCAGCAGCCCGACCTGGTCTGAAGCTTTCTTT. This translates into CASSPTWSEAFF.

This chain links TRBV5-1 with TRBJ1-1; 9 bases are shared with TRBD1. The CDR3 has 14 amino acids. Germline lookup yields CDR1 SGHRS and CDR2 YFSETQ. The V gene end was trimmed by 4 bases and the J gene end by 4 bases; junction bases not matched to a gene: 5. CDR3 DNA: TGCGCCAGCAGCCCCGGGACAGGGTTCACTGAAGCTTTCTTT. This encodes CASSPGTGFTEAFF.

This chain uses TRBV5-1 with TRBJ2-5; D ambiguous. V lost 2 bases and J lost 11, with 16 bases in between. Per germline, CDR1 SGHRS and CDR2 YFSETQ. This CDR3 spans 13 amino acids. DNA of the CDR3: TGCGCCAGCAGCTTAGAGTTTCTTAATGAGCAGTACTTC. Protein product: CASSLEFLNEQYF.

This clone was picked up one time. The rearrangement uses TRBV11-2 and TRBJ1-1, with 8 bases matching TRBD1. There are 15 residues in the CDR3. Trimming cost V 0 bases and J 8 bases; bases outside gene matches: 8. The germline V gene encodes CDR1 SGHAT and CDR2 FQNNGV. DNA for the CDR3: TGTGCCAGCAGCTTAGATCGAGGTGGGGACAGGGAAGCTTTCTTT. Translated, it gives CASSLDRGGDREAFF.

The V call is TRBV5-5, the J call TRBJ2-2, with 8 bases aligning to TRBD1. Germline CDR1 reads SGHKS; CDR2 reads YYEKEE (reference sequence). The junction had 9 bases not matched to a gene; V was cut back by 6 bases and J by 2 bases. This CDR3 has 16 residues. The CDR3 region has the DNA TGTGCCAGCACCCTCCAGGACAGGGTAAACACCGGGGAGCTGTTTTTT. It is translated as CASTLQDRVNTGELFF.

J is TRBJ2-3 and V is TRBV27, with 8 bases lining up with TRBD1. V lost 6 bases and J lost 1; bases outside the gene matches: 6. Per the germline V gene, CDR1 is MNHEY and CDR2 is SMNVEV (reference sequence). This CDR3 has 15 amino acids. The DNA for the CDR3 is TGTGCCAGCAGGGGGCAGGGGGCTGGCACAGATACGCAGTATTTT. As protein: CASRGQGAGTDTQYF.

This clone was seen only once. The rearrangement uses TRBV5-1 and TRBJ2-3; a possible D gene is TRBD2 (7 bases). V lost 1 base to trimming and J lost 2 bases, with 11 bases between them. The CDR3 covers 15 residues. Per germline, CDR1 SGHRS and CDR2 YFSETQ. The CDR3 spells CASSLLRGATDTQYF. The CDR3 DNA sequence: TGCGCCAGCAGCTTGTTACGGGGGGCCACAGATACGCAGTATTTT.

This chain uses TRBV19 with TRBJ2-7, with TRBD2 matching over 10 bases. CDR3 length equals 15 residues. Trimming cost V 4 bases and J 0 bases; bases outside gene matches: 3. Per the germline V gene, CDR1 is LNHDA and CDR2 is SQIVND (reference sequence). The CDR3 bases are TGTGCCAGTAGTACCGGGACTAGCGCCTCCTACGAGCAGTACTTC. It encodes CASSTGTSASYEQYF.

The CDR3 bases are TGTGCCAGCAGCTTGTCGGGACGCGCCGAGACCCAGTACTTC. Protein product: CASSLSGRAETQYF. V gene TRBV5-4 combines with J gene TRBJ2-5; either TRBD1 or TRBD2 may supply D (5 bases each). With 1 base removed from V and 5 bases from J, the gap between germline ends came to 12 bases. The CDR3 has 14 residues. The V gene's germline CDR1 is SGHNT and CDR2 YYREEE (reference sequence).

The V call is TRBV5-1, the J call TRBJ2-5; 8 nucleotides match TRBD1. The CDR3 runs 15 residues. Germline V gives CDR1 SGHRS, CDR2 YFSETQ. V lost 3 bases to trimming and J lost 7 bases; unmatched junction nucleotides: 11. The CDR3 reads CASSSGDRPLWTQYF. CDR3 nucleotides: TGCGCCAGCAGCTCCGGGGACAGGCCCCTGTGGACCCAGTACTTC.

This chain's CDR3 is CASSLARTGELFF. The CDR3 DNA sequence: TGTGCCAGCAGCTTAGCACGAACCGGGGAGCTGTTTTTT. The V call is TRBV11-3, the J call TRBJ2-2, with no clear D. V was cut by 1 base and J by 5 bases, with 5 bases left in between. CDR1 and CDR2 (germline): SGHNT, YENEEA. The CDR3 spans 13 residues.

The CDR3 loop is CASSFDWNTEAFF. The CDR3 DNA is TGTGCCAGCAGTTTCGACTGGAACACTGAAGCTTTCTTT. The chain recombines TRBV7-9 with TRBJ1-1; D call uncertain. The CDR3 length is 13 residues. Deletions cut 6 bases from V and 1 base from J, with 9 bases between. CDR1 and CDR2 from the germline V gene are SEHNR and FQNEAQ (reference sequence).